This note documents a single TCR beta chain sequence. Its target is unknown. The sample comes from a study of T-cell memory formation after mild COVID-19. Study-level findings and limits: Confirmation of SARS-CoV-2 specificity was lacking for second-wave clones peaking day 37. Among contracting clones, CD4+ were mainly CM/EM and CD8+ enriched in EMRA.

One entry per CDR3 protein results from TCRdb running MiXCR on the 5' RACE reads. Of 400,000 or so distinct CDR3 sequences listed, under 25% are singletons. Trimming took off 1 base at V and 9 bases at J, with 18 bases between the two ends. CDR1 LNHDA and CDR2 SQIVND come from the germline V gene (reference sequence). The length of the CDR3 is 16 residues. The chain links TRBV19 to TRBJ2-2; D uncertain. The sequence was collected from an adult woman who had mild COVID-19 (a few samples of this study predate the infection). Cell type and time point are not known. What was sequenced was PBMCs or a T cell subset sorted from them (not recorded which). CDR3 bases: TGTGCCAGTAGTATAGTGGTCCCGACGGGCCGTAGGGAGCTGTTTTTT. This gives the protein CASSIVVPTGRRELFF.